The clone carrying this T cell receptor beta chain is judged large. As yet, its antigen is unknown. This sample stems from a study of T cells in localized non-small cell lung cancer. General study findings and limits: Compared with tumor, uninvolved adjacent lung displayed greater T cell clonality, ranking highest overall. Researchers found a median 57 of the top 100 tumor clones in adjacent lung.

Clones were sequenced by immunoSEQ multiplex PCR, and TCRdb holds only the in-frame ones, with some missing. The sample gives 900 to 1,000 clones, about 20% of which show up once; around 8.9% is in the top ten. The sample consisted of normal lung tissue next to the tumor, taken before any cancer treatment. This TCR came from a male donor at least 60 years old with stage II squamous cell lung carcinoma.

DNA for the CDR3: TGTGCCAGCAGCATGACTGGGTATCAGCCCCAGCATTTT. Its protein product is CASSMTGYQPQHF. The chain joins TRBV6-8 to TRBJ1-5, with D unclear. V was cut by 6 bases and J by 5 bases, with 11 bases left in between. The CDR3 extends over 13 amino acids. Germline V lookup: CDR1 MNHGY, CDR2 SAAAGT.